The TCR beta chain described here comes from a study of shared clonotypes between healthy human individuals. The protocol was immunoSEQ multiplex PCR, while the TCRdb copy is restricted to in-frame clones and leaves out a portion. The sample yields about 340,000 clones, less than 85% seen once. In germline, CDR1 is SQVTM, CDR2 ANQGSEA. V was clipped by 6 bases and J by 2 bases, with 11 bases between them. The CDR3 runs to 12 residues. The chain links TRBV29-1 to TRBJ2-7; maybe TRBD2 (6 bases). Sequencing input: memory CD4+ T cells sorted from blood. Subset given: CD45RA-negative fraction. The sequence was obtained from a man aged 30 to 45 in good health. The CDR3 region has the DNA TGCAGCGTCGGAGGGCAAACCTACGAGCAGTACTTC. Translation: CSVGGQTYEQYF.